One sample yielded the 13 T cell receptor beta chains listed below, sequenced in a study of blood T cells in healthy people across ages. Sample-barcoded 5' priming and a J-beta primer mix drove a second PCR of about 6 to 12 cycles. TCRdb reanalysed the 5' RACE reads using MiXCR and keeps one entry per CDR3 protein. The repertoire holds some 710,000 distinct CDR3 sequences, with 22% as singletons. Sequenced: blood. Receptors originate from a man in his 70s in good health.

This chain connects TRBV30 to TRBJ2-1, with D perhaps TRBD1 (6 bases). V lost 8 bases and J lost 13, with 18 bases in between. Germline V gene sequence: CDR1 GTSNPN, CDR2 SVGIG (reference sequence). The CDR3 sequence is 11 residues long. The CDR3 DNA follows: TGTGCCCTCGGCGTGTGGGGGCTACAGTTCTTC. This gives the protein CALGVWGLQFF.

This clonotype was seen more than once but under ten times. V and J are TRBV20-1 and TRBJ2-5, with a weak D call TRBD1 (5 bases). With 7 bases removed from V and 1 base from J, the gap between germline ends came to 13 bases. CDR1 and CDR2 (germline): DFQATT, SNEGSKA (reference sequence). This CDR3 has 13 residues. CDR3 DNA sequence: TGCAGTGGCCTAGGACAAATCCAAGAGACCCAGTACTTC. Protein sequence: CSGLGQIQETQYF.

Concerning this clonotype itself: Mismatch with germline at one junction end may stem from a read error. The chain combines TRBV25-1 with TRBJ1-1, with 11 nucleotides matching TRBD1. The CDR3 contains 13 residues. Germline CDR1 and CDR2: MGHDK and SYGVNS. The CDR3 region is CACSERDRGITFF. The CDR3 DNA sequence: TGTGCCTGCAGTGAAAGGGACAGGGGGATAACTTTCTTT.

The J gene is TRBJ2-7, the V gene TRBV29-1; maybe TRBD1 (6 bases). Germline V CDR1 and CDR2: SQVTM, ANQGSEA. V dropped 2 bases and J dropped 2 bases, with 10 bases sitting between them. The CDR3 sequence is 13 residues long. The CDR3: CSVERDKPYEQYF. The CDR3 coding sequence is TGCAGCGTTGAAAGGGACAAACCCTACGAGCAGTACTTC.

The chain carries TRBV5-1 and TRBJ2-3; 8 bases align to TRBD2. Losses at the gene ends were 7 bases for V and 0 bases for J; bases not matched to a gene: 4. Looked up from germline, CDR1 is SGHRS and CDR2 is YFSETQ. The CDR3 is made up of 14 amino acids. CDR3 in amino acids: CASGGGRSTDTQYF. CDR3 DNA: TGCGCCAGCGGCGGGGGGAGGAGCACAGATACGCAGTATTTT.

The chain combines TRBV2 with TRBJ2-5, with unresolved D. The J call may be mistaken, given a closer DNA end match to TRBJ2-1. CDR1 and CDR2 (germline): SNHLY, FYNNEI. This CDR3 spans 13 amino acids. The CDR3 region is CASSEETENEQFF. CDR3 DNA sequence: TGTGCCAGCAGTGAAGAAACCGAAAATGAGCAGTTCTTC.

For the CDR3, the DNA is TGTGCCAGCAGCTTATTTCGTGGGACGACCGCGGGGGAGACCCAGTACTTC. This translates into CASSLFRGTTAGETQYF. The chain is built from TRBV7-2 and TRBJ2-5, with D possibly matching TRBD2 (6 bases). Trimming removed 2 bases from V and 5 bases from J, with 21 bases in between. This CDR3 spans 17 amino acids. The germline V gene has CDR1 SGHTA and CDR2 FQGNSA.

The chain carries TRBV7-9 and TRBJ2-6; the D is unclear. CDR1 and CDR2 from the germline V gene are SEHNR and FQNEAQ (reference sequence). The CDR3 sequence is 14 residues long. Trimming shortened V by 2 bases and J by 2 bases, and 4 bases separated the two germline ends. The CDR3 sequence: CASSLWTGANVLTF. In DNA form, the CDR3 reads TGTGCCAGCAGCTTATGGACTGGGGCCAACGTCCTGACTTTC. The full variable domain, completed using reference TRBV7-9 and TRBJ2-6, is DTGVSQNPRHKITKRGQNVTFRCDPISEHNRLYWYRQTLGQGPEFLTYFQNEAQLEKSRLLSDRFSAERPKGSFSTLEIQRTEQGDSAMYLCASSLWTGANVLTFGAGSRLTVL.

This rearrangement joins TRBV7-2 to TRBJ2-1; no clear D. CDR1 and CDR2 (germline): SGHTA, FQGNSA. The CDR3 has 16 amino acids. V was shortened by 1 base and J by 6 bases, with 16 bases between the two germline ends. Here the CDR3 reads CASSLEATIRANEQFF. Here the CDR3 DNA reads TGTGCCAGCAGCTTAGAGGCGACCATACGGGCCAATGAGCAGTTCTTC.

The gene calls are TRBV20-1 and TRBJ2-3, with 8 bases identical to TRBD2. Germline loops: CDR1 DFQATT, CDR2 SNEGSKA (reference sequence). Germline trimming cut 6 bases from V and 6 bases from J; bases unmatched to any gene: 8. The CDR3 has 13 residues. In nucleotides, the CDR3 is TGCAGTGCCCTAACTAGCGGTTGGGATACGCAGTATTTT. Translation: CSALTSGWDTQYF.

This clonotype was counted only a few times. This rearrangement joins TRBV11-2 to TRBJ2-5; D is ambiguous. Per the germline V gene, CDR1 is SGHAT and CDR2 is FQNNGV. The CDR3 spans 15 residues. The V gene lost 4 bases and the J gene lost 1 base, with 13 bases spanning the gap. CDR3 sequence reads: CASSSSRRTQETQYF. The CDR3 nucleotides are TGTGCCAGCAGCTCCTCTCGCCGAACCCAAGAGACCCAGTACTTC.

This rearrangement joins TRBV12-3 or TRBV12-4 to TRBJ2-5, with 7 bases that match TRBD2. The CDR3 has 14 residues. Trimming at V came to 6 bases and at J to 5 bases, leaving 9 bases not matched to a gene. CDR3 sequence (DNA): TGTGCCAGCAGCGCCCGGGACTACAGTGAGACCCAGTACTTC. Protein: CASSARDYSETQYF.

The chain's CDR3 is CSVPGQGETQYF. DNA of the CDR3: TGCAGTGTCCCCGGGCAGGGCGAGACCCAGTACTTC. V is TRBV20-1 and J is TRBJ2-5; D may be TRBD1 (5 bases). The germline V gene encodes CDR1 DFQATT and CDR2 SNEGSKA (reference sequence). Trimming stripped 7 bases from V and 5 bases from J, with 14 bases between. The CDR3 sequence is 12 residues long.